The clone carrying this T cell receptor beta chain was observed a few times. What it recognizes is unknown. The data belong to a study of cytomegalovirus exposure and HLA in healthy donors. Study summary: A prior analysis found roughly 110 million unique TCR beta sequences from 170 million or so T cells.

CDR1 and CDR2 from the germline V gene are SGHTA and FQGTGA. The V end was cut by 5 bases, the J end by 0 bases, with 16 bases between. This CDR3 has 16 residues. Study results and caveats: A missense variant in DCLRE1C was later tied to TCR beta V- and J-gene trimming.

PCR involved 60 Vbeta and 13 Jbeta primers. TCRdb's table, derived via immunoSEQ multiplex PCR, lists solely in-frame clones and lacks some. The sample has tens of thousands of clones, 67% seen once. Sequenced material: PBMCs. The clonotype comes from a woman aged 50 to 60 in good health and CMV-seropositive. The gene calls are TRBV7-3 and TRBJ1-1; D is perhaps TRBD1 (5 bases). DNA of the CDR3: TGTGCCAGCAGCCCTACCAGGGCTGCAGTGAACACTGAAGCTTTCTTT. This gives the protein CASSPTRAAVNTEAFF.